The clone carrying this T cell receptor beta chain was observed a few times. Its antigen is not identified. This sample stems from a study of T cells after yellow fever vaccination. Findings and limits, study-wide: Post-booster samples contained most primary-vaccination clones (approximately 96% CD4, approximately 88% CD8). It was a weaker secondary response, yet one that peaked faster, at day 5 versus 15.

For TCR, cDNA came from 5'RACE template switching, which added a universal primer site and UMIs. TCRdb ran MiXCR on the 5' RACE reads and lists one entry per CDR3 protein. The sample has about 220,000 distinct CDR3 sequences; approximately 3.3% are singletons. Per germline, CDR1 LGHNA and CDR2 YSLEER. The CDR3 covers 17 residues. V lost 1 base, J lost 0 bases, and 10 bases lay in between. The chain combines TRBV4-3 with TRBJ2-6; tentatively, D is TRBD2 (5 bases). The sequencing used CD4+ T cells sorted from PBMCs, collected 10 days after the yellow fever booster vaccination. This TCR came from a young man who received the YFV17D yellow fever vaccine. The CDR3 DNA sequence: TGCGCCAGCAGCCAAGGATCGGGAACCTCTGGGGCCAACGTCCTGACTTTC. Translated: CASSQGSGTSGANVLTF.